This TCR beta chain was documented in a study of blood T cell repertoires in COVID-19. The table came from immunoSEQ multiplex PCR; TCRdb's copy has only in-frame clones and leaves some out. The sample gives hundreds of thousands of clones, roughly 87% of which show up once; roughly 6% is in the top ten. V was pared by 3 bases and J by 7 bases, with 12 bases between. Germline V lookup: CDR1 MDHEN, CDR2 SYDVKM. There are 13 residues in the CDR3. This clone was found once. Participants had their cohort set by participant-reported clinical history. This clonotype was obtained from a woman in her twenties or thirties with acute COVID-19. Material: PBMCs or T cells enriched from blood (not recorded which). The chain is built from TRBV28 and TRBJ1-2, with D uncertain. The CDR3 DNA reads as TGTGCCAGCAGTTTTGAGAGGGCGGGTGGCTACACCTTC. It translates to CASSFERAGGYTF.